These 6 T cell receptor beta chains were all obtained from the same sample, sequenced in a study of T cell responses to AZD1222 COVID-19 vaccine. Sequenced by immunoSEQ multiplex PCR; TCRdb stores in-frame clones only, minus some. The sample lists 150,000 or so clones; more than 80% were seen once. Here the sequenced sample was peripheral blood, taken on day 0 of AZD1222 vaccination. These TCRs come from an adult in good health.

This chain links TRBV4-1 with TRBJ1-2, with a weak D call TRBD1 (5 bases). The CDR3 runs 14 residues. The germline V gene encodes CDR1 MGHRA and CDR2 YSYEKL. V was pared by 0 bases and J by 7 bases, with 12 bases between. The CDR3 DNA follows: TGCGCCAGCAGCCAAGACCCAGGGAGTAGTGGCTACACCTTC. It yields the protein CASSQDPGSSGYTF.

The V and J genes are TRBV2 and TRBJ2-7, with D tentatively TRBD1 (6 bases). The germline gives CDR1 SNHLY, CDR2 FYNNEI. V was trimmed by 4 bases and J by 0 bases, leaving 10 bases between them. This CDR3 contains 14 residues. The CDR3 is CASSGQENSYEQYF. The CDR3 DNA sequence: TGTGCCAGCAGTGGACAGGAAAACTCCTACGAGCAGTACTTC.

The V gene is TRBV6-6, the J gene TRBJ1-5; 7 bases line up with TRBD1. V shed 4 bases, J shed 1 base, and the junction held 7 bases outside the gene matches. Germline V CDR1 and CDR2: MNHNY, SVGAGI (reference sequence). This CDR3 has 16 amino acids. CDR3 sequence (DNA): TGTGCCAGCAGTTCAGCCGGGACAGCAAGCAATCAGCCCCAGCATTTT. It specifies CASSSAGTASNQPQHF.

The rearrangement joins TRBV16 to TRBJ2-1; no definite D call. The CDR3 loop spans 13 amino acids. V dropped 1 base and J dropped 8 bases, with 9 bases sitting between them. Germline V gives CDR1 KGHSY, CDR2 FQNENV. The CDR3 region has the DNA TGTGCCAGCAGCCAATTATCGGCCTATGAGCAGTTCTTC. This sequence encodes CASSQLSAYEQFF.

This chain joins TRBV13 and TRBJ2-1, with D tentatively TRBD2 (5 bases). Trimming removed 4 bases from V and 8 bases from J, with 12 bases in between. Germline V lookup: CDR1 PRHDT, CDR2 FYEKMQ (reference sequence). The CDR3 contains 13 residues. The DNA for the CDR3 is TGTGCCAGCAGCTCCCCGGGGAGCGATGAGCAGTTCTTC. It codes for CASSSPGSDEQFF. Full variable domain (remainder filled in from reference TRBV13 and TRBJ2-1): AAGVIQSPRHLIKEKRETATLKCYPIPRHDTVYWYQQGPGQDPQFLISFYEKMQSDKGSIPDRFSAQQFSDYHSELNMSSLELGDSALYFCASSSPGSDEQFFGPGTRLTVL.

This clone was seen a single time. V is TRBV3-1 (or the pseudogene TRBV3-2) and J is TRBJ2-2; D is possibly TRBD1 or TRBD2 (5 bases each). The V gene's germline CDR1 is LGHDT and CDR2 YNNKEL (reference sequence). Trimming stripped 1 base from V and 5 bases from J, with 14 bases between. The CDR3 totals 16 residues. CDR3 bases: TGTGCCAGCAGCCAAGTCCCGGCCGAGGGGACCGGGGAGCTGTTTTTT. Its translation: CASSQVPAEGTGELFF.